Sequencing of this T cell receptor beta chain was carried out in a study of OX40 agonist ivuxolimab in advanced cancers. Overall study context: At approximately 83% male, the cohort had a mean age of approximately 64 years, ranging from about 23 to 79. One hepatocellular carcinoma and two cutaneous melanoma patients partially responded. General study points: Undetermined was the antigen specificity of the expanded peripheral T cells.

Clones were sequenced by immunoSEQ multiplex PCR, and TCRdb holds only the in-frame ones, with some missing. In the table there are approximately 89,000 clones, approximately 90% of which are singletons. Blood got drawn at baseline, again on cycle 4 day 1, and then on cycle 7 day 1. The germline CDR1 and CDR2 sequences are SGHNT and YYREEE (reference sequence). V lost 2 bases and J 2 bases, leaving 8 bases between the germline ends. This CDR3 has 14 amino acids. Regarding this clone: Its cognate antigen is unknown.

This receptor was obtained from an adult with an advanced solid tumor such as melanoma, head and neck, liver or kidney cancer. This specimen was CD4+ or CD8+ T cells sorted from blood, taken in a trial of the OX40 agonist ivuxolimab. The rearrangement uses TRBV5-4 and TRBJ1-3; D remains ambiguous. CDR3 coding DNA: TGTGCCAGCAGCTTCGAGGGTGCTGGAAACACCATATATTTT. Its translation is CASSFEGAGNTIYF.